Below, 32 T cell receptor beta chains from the same sample are listed, as sequenced in a study of CD8+ T cells in alopecia areata. The treatment here: oral pan-JAK inhibitor, 5-10 mg twice daily. Isolated RNA was reverse transcribed into cDNA used as the sequencing template. TCRdb keeps only in-frame clones here, not all; method: immunoSEQ multiplex PCR. The sample records some 190,000 clones, 51% being singletons. Here the sequenced sample was CD8+ T cells sorted from blood, taken between weeks 51 and 52, from a patient treated with tofacitinib. The source of these receptors is a human donor with alopecia areata.

This clone was detected a few times. The chain has TRBV5-4 and TRBJ1-2; unclear D gene. CDR1 and CDR2 from the germline V gene are SGHNT and YYREEE (reference sequence). Trimming took 4 bases from V and 8 from J, leaving 12 bases between them. CDR3 length: 12 amino acids. CDR3 DNA: TGTGCCAGCAGCCTGCTAGGCGTGGGCTACACCTTC. Translating it yields CASSLLGVGYTF.

This rearrangement joins TRBV27 to TRBJ2-4; tentatively, D is TRBD1 (5 bases). Looked up from germline, CDR1 is MNHEY and CDR2 is SMNVEV (reference sequence). CDR3 length equals 15 residues. Trimming took 0 bases from V and 2 from J, leaving 8 bases between them. CDR3 residues: CASSLSRVSKNIQYF. The CDR3 DNA follows: TGTGCCAGCAGTTTATCCAGGGTTTCCAAAAACATTCAGTACTTC.

With respect to this clone: Given a much more abundant clone one base away, this may be a read error. This rearrangement joins TRBV7-3 to TRBJ2-5; 8 nucleotides match TRBD2. Germline lookup yields CDR1 SGHTA and CDR2 FQGTGA. This CDR3 region has 14 residues. The J segment lost 2 bases and the V segment lost 2 bases, leaving 1 base of the junction unmatched. CDR3 nucleotides: TGTGCCAGCAGCTTATTAGCGGGACAAGAGACCCAGTACTTC. Translation: CASSLLAGQETQYF.

The CDR3 DNA reads as TGTGCCAGTAGTATAGGGAGGGGCCTAGCGCCGAATGAGCAGTTCTTC. Residues: CASSIGRGLAPNEQFF. V usage is TRBV19 and J usage is TRBJ2-1; weak D call: TRBD2 (6 bases). This CDR3 contains 16 residues. V lost 1 base, J lost 7 bases, and 17 bases lay in between. Per the germline V gene, CDR1 is LNHDA and CDR2 is SQIVND (reference sequence).

The rearrangement uses TRBV5-1 and TRBJ2-3; 15 nucleotides line up with TRBD2. With V trimmed by 7 bases and J by 6 bases, 6 bases remained unmatched. This CDR3 has 15 residues. The germline V gene encodes CDR1 SGHRS and CDR2 YFSETQ. The CDR3 is CASGTSGGPGDTQYF. CDR3 nucleotide sequence: TGCGCCAGCGGGACTAGCGGGGGGCCCGGGGATACGCAGTATTTT.

The CDR3 sequence is CASSLLPDRTEQYF. As DNA, the CDR3 is TGTGCCAGCAGTTTATTGCCGGACAGGACCGAGCAGTACTTC. The genes are TRBV27 and TRBJ2-7, with TRBD1 matching over 7 bases. The trim removed 1 base at V and 6 bases at J, leaving 6 bases unmatched. Germline assignment: CDR1 MNHEY and CDR2 SMNVEV (reference sequence). The CDR3 is 14 residues long.

This clone has more than one count but fewer than ten. The gene calls are TRBV28 and TRBJ2-7, with D perhaps TRBD1 (8 bases). The V gene lost 8 bases and the J gene lost 6 bases, with 26 bases spanning the gap. The length of the CDR3 is 16 residues. CDR1 is MDHEN and CDR2 is SYDVKM in the germline V gene. CDR3 loop: CASGPGGQGASGEQYF. The CDR3 DNA reads TGTGCCAGCGGCCCCGGGGGGCAGGGGGCTTCCGGCGAGCAGTACTTC.

V usage is TRBV6-6 and J usage is TRBJ2-7, with 7 positions matching TRBD2. The CDR3 covers 12 residues. V dropped 7 bases and J dropped 8; count of bases not matched to a gene: 8. Germline V CDR1 and CDR2: MNHNY, SVGAGI (reference sequence). CDR3 amino acids: CASIAGGTQQYF. For the CDR3, the DNA is TGTGCCAGCATCGCCGGGGGGACTCAGCAGTACTTC.

This chain's CDR3 is CASSSLASYNEQFF. The CDR3 nucleotides are TGTGCCAGCAGTTCCCTGGCATCCTACAATGAGCAGTTCTTC. The rearrangement links TRBV6-5 to TRBJ2-1; no firm D call. Germline V gene sequence: CDR1 MNHEY, CDR2 SVGAGI. V shed 4 bases and J shed 1 base, with 8 bases lying between them. CDR3 length equals 14 residues.

The chain joins TRBV7-9 to TRBJ2-7; 9 bases match TRBD1. J gave up 6 bases and V 7 bases, and 10 bases lay outside the gene matches. Germline V lookup: CDR1 SEHNR, CDR2 FQNEAQ (reference sequence). This CDR3 has 14 residues. The CDR3 reads CASTIGTGNSEQYF. The CDR3 DNA follows: TGTGCCAGCACCATCGGGACAGGGAATAGCGAGCAGTACTTC.

V and J are TRBV5-6 and TRBJ2-7; 8 nucleotides line up with TRBD2. Trimming removed 7 bases from V and 4 bases from J; junction bases left unmatched: 10. From germline, CDR1 is SGHDT and CDR2 YYEEEE. CDR3 length: 14 residues. The CDR3 reads CASSGGGPVYEQYF. The CDR3 nucleotides are TGTGCCAGCTCGGGAGGGGGTCCCGTTTACGAGCAGTACTTC.

This clone was picked up a small number of times. V gene TRBV9 combines with J gene TRBJ2-1; D remains unclear. Germline-derived CDR1 and CDR2 are SGDLS and YYNGEE. V was cut by 0 bases and J by 5 bases, with 6 bases left in between. This CDR3 is built from 13 residues. The CDR3: CASSVGPDNEQFF. DNA of the CDR3: TGTGCCAGCAGCGTAGGACCTGACAATGAGCAGTTCTTC.

The chain employs TRBV7-9 and TRBJ1-1; unclear D gene. The germline V gene has CDR1 SEHNR and CDR2 FQNEAQ (reference sequence). This CDR3 contains 13 residues. The V gene lost 10 bases and the J gene lost 5 bases, with 17 bases spanning the gap. DNA for the CDR3: TGTGCCACCGAGAGCAGGTCAAAGACTGAAGCTTTCTTT. Encoded protein: CATESRSKTEAFF.

The count of this clone is one. V and J are TRBV7-9 and TRBJ2-5; possible D gene TRBD1, 6 bases. Germline V gene sequence: CDR1 SEHNR, CDR2 FQNEAQ (reference sequence). This CDR3 contains 15 residues. Trimming removed 5 bases at V and 2 bases at J, with 15 bases between. CDR3 amino acids: CASSLSGQGQETQYF. The DNA of the CDR3 is TGTGCCAGCAGCCTGAGCGGCCAGGGGCAAGAGACCCAGTACTTC.

The V call is TRBV13, the J call TRBJ1-1, with TRBD1 identical over 7 bases. The CDR3 consists of 13 residues. V shed 5 bases and J 4 bases; nucleotides not matched to a gene: 4. Germline CDR1 reads PRHDT; CDR2 reads FYEKMQ (reference sequence). As DNA, the CDR3 is TGTGCCAGCAGCAGACCAGGGGGCACTGAAGCTTTCTTT. This encodes CASSRPGGTEAFF.

The chain joins TRBV7-8 to TRBJ2-2, with D possibly called TRBD1 or TRBD2 (5 bases each). This CDR3 contains 16 residues. Per germline, CDR1 SGHVS and CDR2 FQNEAQ. Trimming removed 1 base from V and 4 bases from J, with 13 bases in between. DNA for the CDR3: TGTGCCAGCAGCTTAGAAGCAACTAGGGGCACCGGGGAGCTGTTTTTT. It yields the protein CASSLEATRGTGELFF.

The chain combines TRBV7-2 with TRBJ2-3; 8 bases align to TRBD1. The length of the CDR3 is 17 residues. V lost 1 base and J lost 4; bases outside the gene matches: 10. Germline assignment: CDR1 SGHTA and CDR2 FQGNSA. CDR3 loop: CASSLDPGQGVADTQYF. CDR3 nucleotide sequence: TGTGCCAGCAGCTTAGATCCTGGACAGGGAGTCGCAGATACGCAGTATTTT.

This clone was seen a handful of times. The chain joins TRBV4-3 to TRBJ2-1; 10 bases are a match to TRBD2. The germline CDR1 and CDR2 sequences are LGHNA and YSLEER. The CDR3 contains 17 residues. V lost 1 base to trimming and J lost 5 bases; unmatched junction nucleotides: 8. CDR3 protein: CASSQVERGGVDNEQFF. CDR3 DNA sequence: TGCGCCAGCAGCCAAGTCGAGCGGGGGGGCGTCGACAATGAGCAGTTCTTC.

This clone turned up a few times. The chain combines TRBV29-1 with TRBJ2-7; possible D gene TRBD1, 6 bases. Germline CDR1 and CDR2: SQVTM and ANQGSEA. The CDR3 totals 13 residues. Trimming pared 4 bases from V and 3 bases from J, leaving 13 bases between. This chain's CDR3 is CSVGDGQYYEQYF. The CDR3 bases are TGCAGCGTTGGGGATGGACAGTACTACGAGCAGTACTTC.

This chain connects TRBV28 to TRBJ2-5; 13 nucleotides line up with TRBD2. The V and J ends lost 5 bases and 7 bases, in that order; junction bases with no gene match: 10. Germline V gene lookup returns CDR1 MDHEN and CDR2 SYDVKM. The CDR3 has 16 residues. As DNA, the CDR3 is TGTGCCAGCAGTCGCGGGACTAGCGGGACTCTCGGGACCCAGTACTTC. This sequence encodes CASSRGTSGTLGTQYF.

The chain carries TRBV9 and TRBJ1-5, with D perhaps matching TRBD1 (6 bases). This CDR3 spans 14 amino acids. Deletions cut 3 bases from V and 4 bases from J, with 11 bases between. Germline CDR1 and CDR2: SGDLS and YYNGEE. CDR3 amino acids: CASSDGGRNQPQHF. The CDR3 coding sequence is TGTGCCAGCAGCGACGGGGGGCGGAATCAGCCCCAGCATTTT.

This rearrangement joins TRBV9 to TRBJ2-5; D possibly uses TRBD1 or TRBD2 (6 bases each). CDR3 size: 16 residues. The germline gives CDR1 SGDLS, CDR2 YYNGEE. V dropped 3 bases and J dropped 1 base, with 16 bases sitting between them. CDR3 loop: CASSGDPEGGQETQYF. The CDR3 bases are TGTGCCAGCAGCGGGGACCCCGAGGGGGGCCAAGAGACCCAGTACTTC.

The chain carries TRBV2 and TRBJ1-5; possible D gene TRBD1, 6 bases. Per germline, CDR1 SNHLY and CDR2 FYNNEI. The CDR3 totals 16 residues. Trimming cost V 2 bases and J 5 bases, with 16 bases left between them. DNA of the CDR3: TGTGCCAGCAGTGAACTGGTGCAGGGGCTACATCAGCCCCAGCATTTT. Its translation is CASSELVQGLHQPQHF.

The chain's CDR3 is CAWSVVGAYGYTF. The CDR3 DNA follows: TGTGCCTGGAGTGTGGTCGGGGCCTATGGCTACACCTTC. J is TRBJ1-2 and V is TRBV30, with D tentatively TRBD1 (5 bases). The ends were cut back, 0 bases at V and 4 bases at J, with 9 bases in the middle. The V gene's germline CDR1 is GTSNPN and CDR2 SVGIG (reference sequence). The CDR3 sequence is 13 residues long. Using reference TRBV30 and TRBJ1-2 for the parts outside the CDR3, the full variable domain is SQTIHQWPATLVQPVGSPLSLECTVEGTSNPNLYWYRQAAGRGLQLLFYSVGIGQISSEVPQNLSASRPQDRQFILSSKKLLLSDSGFYLCAWSVVGAYGYTFGSGTRLTVV.

V and J are TRBV7-2 and TRBJ2-3, with 7 bases identical to TRBD1. CDR3 length: 13 residues. Trimming took 6 bases from V and 8 from J; bases not matched to a gene: 8. CDR1 is SGHTA, CDR2 FQGNSA, per germline. The CDR3 protein is CASRWDSPGTQYF. In DNA, the CDR3 is TGTGCCAGCAGGTGGGACAGCCCGGGTACGCAGTATTTT.

The chain is built from TRBV5-6 and TRBJ1-1; D gene uncertain. The V gene's germline CDR1 is SGHDT and CDR2 YYEEEE. The CDR3 has 16 residues. V was pared by 4 bases and J by 0 bases, with 16 bases between. The CDR3 is CASSLWTVSVNTEAFF. In DNA form, the CDR3 reads TGTGCCAGCAGCCTCTGGACGGTGTCGGTGAACACTGAAGCTTTCTTT.

The genes are TRBV7-9 and TRBJ1-1; possibly TRBD1 for D (5 bases). The CDR3 has 14 residues. Germline V lookup: CDR1 SEHNR, CDR2 FQNEAQ (reference sequence). V lost 1 base and J 3 bases, leaving 9 bases between the germline ends. This chain's CDR3 is CASSLEGRDTEAFF. The CDR3 bases are TGTGCCAGCAGCTTAGAGGGCAGGGACACTGAAGCTTTCTTT.

The chain couples TRBV7-8 to TRBJ1-5; 12 bases map to TRBD1. Germline V gene data show CDR1 as SGHVS and CDR2 as FQNEAQ. Trimming took 5 bases from V and 3 from J; bases not matched to a gene: 11. The CDR3 consists of 18 residues. The CDR3 spells CASSPTFGTGGSNQPQHF. The CDR3 DNA follows: TGTGCCAGCAGCCCCACGTTTGGGACAGGGGGCTCCAATCAGCCCCAGCATTTT.

The chain employs TRBV14 and TRBJ2-7; possible D gene TRBD2, 6 bases. This CDR3 has 13 amino acids. CDR1 and CDR2 (germline): SGHDN, FVKESK. The V and J ends lost 4 bases and 4 bases respectively, with 11 bases between them. The CDR3: CASSLRGGYEQYF. DNA of the CDR3: TGTGCCAGCAGCCTCCGTGGGGGGTACGAGCAGTACTTC.

This clone was seen only a few times. The chain joins TRBV18 to TRBJ1-1, with TRBD1 matching over 12 bases. The CDR3 sequence is 18 residues long. The V gene end was trimmed by 0 bases and the J gene end by 0 bases; junction bases not matched to a gene: 5. Germline V gene data show CDR1 as KGHSH and CDR2 as LQKENI. The CDR3 DNA reads as TGTGCCAGCTCACCACCGAGGGGACAGGGGGCTTTGAACACTGAAGCTTTCTTT. Its protein product is CASSPPRGQGALNTEAFF.

Here the CDR3 reads CSVSDRSTEAFF. The CDR3, as DNA: TGCAGCGTTTCCGACAGGTCCACTGAAGCTTTCTTT. The chain recombines TRBV29-1 with TRBJ1-1; the D gene is possibly TRBD1 (6 bases). The V end was cut by 5 bases, the J end by 4 bases, with 11 bases between. The CDR3 has 12 residues. CDR1 SQVTM and CDR2 ANQGSEA come from the germline V gene.

The chain recombines TRBV29-1 with TRBJ2-5, with TRBD2 identical over 11 bases. The CDR3 is 13 residues long. The V and J ends lost 6 bases and 9 bases, in that order; junction bases with no gene match: 9. Per the germline V gene, CDR1 is SQVTM and CDR2 is ANQGSEA. This CDR3 reads CSVLSDSGGAQYF. The CDR3, as DNA: TGCAGCGTCCTTAGTGATAGCGGGGGGGCCCAGTACTTC. Using reference TRBV29-1 and TRBJ2-5 for the parts outside the CDR3, the full variable domain is SAVISQKPSRDICQRGTSLTIQCQVDSQVTMMFWYRQQPGQSLTLIATANQGSEATYESGFVIDKFPISRPNLTFSTLTVSNMSPEDSSIYLCSVLSDSGGAQYFGPGTRLLVL.